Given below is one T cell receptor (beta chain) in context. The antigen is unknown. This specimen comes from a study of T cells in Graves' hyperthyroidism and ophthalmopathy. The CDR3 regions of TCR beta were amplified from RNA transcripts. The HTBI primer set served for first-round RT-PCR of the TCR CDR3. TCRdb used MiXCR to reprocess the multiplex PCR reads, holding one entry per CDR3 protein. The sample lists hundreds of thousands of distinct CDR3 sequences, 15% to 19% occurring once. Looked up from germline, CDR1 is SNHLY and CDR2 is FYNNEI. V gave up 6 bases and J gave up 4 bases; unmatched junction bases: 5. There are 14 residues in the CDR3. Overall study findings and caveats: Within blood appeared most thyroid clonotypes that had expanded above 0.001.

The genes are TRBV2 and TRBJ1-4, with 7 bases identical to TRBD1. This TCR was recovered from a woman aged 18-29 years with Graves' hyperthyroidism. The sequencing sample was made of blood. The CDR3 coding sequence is TGTGCCAGCAGGGCAGGGGGAGTTAATGAAAAACTGTTTTTT. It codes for CASRAGGVNEKLFF.